One TCR beta chain is described in this entry. Per the original methods: After removing out-of-frame reads, millions of distinct TCRbeta sequences remained. Sequencing was performed with immunoSEQ multiplex PCR; in TCRdb, only in-frame clones are kept and a portion is missing. D and trimming come from the DNA, and the V and J calls and clone size come from that table. The table lists 40,000 to 60,000 clones, around 80% of them singletons. The V and J ends lost 3 bases and 3 bases respectively, with 15 bases between them. Germline V gene data show CDR1 as SNHLY and CDR2 as FYNNEI. The CDR3 runs 15 residues. These data belong to a study of memory CD4+ T cells and cytomegalovirus serostatus. The sort gate was single viable CD3+CD4+CD8-CD45RO+ cells for memory CD4+ T cells.

The TCR was taken from an adult in good health and CMV-seronegative. V and J are TRBV2 and TRBJ2-7; maybe TRBD1 (7 bases). Sequencing was carried out using memory CD4+ T cells from blood. In nucleotides, the CDR3 is TGTGCCAGCAGTGAGGGGGCGGGACAGCTCTACGAGCAGTACTTC. This gives the protein CASSEGAGQLYEQYF.